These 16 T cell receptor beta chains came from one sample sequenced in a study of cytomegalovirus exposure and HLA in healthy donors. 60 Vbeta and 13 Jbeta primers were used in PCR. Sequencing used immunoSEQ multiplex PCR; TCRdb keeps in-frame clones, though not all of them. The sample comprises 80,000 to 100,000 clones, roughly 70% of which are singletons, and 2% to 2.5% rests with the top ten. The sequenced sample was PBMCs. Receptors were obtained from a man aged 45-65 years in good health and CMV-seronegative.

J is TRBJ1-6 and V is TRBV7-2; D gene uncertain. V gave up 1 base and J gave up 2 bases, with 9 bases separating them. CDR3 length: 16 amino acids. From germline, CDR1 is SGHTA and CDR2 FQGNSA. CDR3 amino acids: CASSLEEGPYNSPLHF. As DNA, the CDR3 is TGTGCCAGCAGCTTAGAGGAGGGCCCCTATAATTCACCCCTCCACTTT.

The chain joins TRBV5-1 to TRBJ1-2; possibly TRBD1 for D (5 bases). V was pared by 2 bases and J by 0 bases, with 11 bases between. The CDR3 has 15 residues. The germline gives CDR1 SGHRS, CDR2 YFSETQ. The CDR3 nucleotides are TGCGCCAGCAGCTTATTTTCCAGGGCTAACTATGGCTACACCTTC. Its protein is CASSLFSRANYGYTF.

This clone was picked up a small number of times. The CDR3 nucleotides read TGTGCCAGCAGCCTTGGGACAGCACTTTACTATGGCTACACCTTC. Translated, it gives CASSLGTALYYGYTF. This sequence joins TRBV5-4 and TRBJ1-2; 7 bases map to TRBD1. Trimming at V came to 4 bases and at J to 3 bases, leaving 9 bases not matched to a gene. The germline V gene encodes CDR1 SGHNT and CDR2 YYREEE (reference sequence). CDR3 length: 15 residues.

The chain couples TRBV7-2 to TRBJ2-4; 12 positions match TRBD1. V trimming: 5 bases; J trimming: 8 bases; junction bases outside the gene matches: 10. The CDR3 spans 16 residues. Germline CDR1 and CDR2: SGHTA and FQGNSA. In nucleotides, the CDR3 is TGTGCCAGCAGCCCACGGGACAGGGGGCGCCGAGACATTCAGTACTTC. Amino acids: CASSPRDRGRRDIQYF.

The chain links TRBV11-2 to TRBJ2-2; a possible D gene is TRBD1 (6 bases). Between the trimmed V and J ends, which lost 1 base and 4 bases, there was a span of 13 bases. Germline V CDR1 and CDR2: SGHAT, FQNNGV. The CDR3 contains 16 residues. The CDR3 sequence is CASSLGGLVGTGELFF. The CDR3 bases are TGTGCCAGCAGCTTAGGGGGGCTGGTAGGCACCGGGGAGCTGTTTTTT.

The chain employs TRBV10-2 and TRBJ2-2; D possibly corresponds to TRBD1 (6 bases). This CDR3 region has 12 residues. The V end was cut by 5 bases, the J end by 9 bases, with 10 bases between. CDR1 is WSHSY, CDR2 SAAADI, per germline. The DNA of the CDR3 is TGCGCCAGCAGTAGGGACACTCGGGAGCTGTTTTTT. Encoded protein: CASSRDTRELFF.

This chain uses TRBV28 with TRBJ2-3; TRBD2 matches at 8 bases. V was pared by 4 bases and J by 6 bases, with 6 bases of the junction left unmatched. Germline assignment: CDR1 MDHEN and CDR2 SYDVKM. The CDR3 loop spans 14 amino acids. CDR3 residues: CASSSTTSADTQYF. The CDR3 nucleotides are TGTGCCAGCAGTTCGACGACTAGCGCCGATACGCAGTATTTT.

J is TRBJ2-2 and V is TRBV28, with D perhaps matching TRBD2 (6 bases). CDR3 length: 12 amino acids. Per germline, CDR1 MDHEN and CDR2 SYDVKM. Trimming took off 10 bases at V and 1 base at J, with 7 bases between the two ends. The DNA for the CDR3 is TGTGCCACTAGCGAGAACACCGGGGAGCTGTTTTTT. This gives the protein CATSENTGELFF.

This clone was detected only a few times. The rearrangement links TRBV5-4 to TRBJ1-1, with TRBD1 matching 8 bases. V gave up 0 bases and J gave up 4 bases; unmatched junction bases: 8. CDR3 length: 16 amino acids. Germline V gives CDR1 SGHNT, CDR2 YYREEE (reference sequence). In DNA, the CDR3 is TGTGCCAGCAGCTTGGTCGGCAGGGGGCCGATCACTGAAGCTTTCTTT. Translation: CASSLVGRGPITEAFF.

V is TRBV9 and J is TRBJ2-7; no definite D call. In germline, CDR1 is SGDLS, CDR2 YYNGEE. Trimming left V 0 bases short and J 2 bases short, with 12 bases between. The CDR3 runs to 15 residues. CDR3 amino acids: CASSVDAARAYEQYF. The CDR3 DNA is TGTGCCAGCAGCGTAGATGCTGCCCGGGCCTACGAGCAGTACTTC.

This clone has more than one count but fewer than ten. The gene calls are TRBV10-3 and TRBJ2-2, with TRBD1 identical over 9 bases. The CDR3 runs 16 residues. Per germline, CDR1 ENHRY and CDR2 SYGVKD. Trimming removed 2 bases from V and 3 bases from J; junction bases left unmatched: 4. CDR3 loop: CAISERGQGDTGELFF. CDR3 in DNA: TGTGCCATCAGTGAGCGGGGACAGGGCGACACCGGGGAGCTGTTTTTT.

The CDR3 nucleotides are TGTGCCAGCAGTTCTGGCGGGGGAGAGCAGTACTTC. This encodes CASSSGGGEQYF. The chain joins TRBV27 to TRBJ2-5, with 7 bases lining up with TRBD2. Trimming at V came to 4 bases and at J to 11 bases, leaving 7 bases not matched to a gene. CDR1 is MNHEY and CDR2 is SMNVEV in the germline V gene (reference sequence). This CDR3 region has 12 residues.

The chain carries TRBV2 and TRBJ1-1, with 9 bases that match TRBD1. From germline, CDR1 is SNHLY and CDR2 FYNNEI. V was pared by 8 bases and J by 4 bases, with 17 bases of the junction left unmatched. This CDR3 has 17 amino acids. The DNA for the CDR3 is TGTGCCAGCGGCCCAGAAATGTACAGGGGGCAGGGCACTGAAGCTTTCTTT. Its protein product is CASGPEMYRGQGTEAFF.

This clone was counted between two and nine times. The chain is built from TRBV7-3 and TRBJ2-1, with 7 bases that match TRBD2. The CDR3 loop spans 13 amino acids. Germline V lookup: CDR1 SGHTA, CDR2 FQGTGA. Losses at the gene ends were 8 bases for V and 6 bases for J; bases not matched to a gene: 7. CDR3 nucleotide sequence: TGTGCCAGCGGGCGGGAGTGGGGCAATGAGCAGTTCTTC. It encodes CASGREWGNEQFF.

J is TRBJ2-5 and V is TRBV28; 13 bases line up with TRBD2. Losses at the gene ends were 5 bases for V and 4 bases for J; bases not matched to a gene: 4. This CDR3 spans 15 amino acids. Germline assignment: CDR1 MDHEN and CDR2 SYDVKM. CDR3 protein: CASSTSGGAGETQYF. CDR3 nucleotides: TGTGCCAGCAGTACTAGCGGGGGGGCGGGAGAGACCCAGTACTTC.

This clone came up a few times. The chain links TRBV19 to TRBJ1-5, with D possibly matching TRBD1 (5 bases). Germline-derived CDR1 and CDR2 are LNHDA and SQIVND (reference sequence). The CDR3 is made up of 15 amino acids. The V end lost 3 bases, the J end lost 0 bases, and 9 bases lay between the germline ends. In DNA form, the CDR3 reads TGTGCCAGTAGTATCTGGGGGGATAGCAATCAGCCCCAGCATTTT. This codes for CASSIWGDSNQPQHF.